This TCR beta chain appears in the sequencing data of a study of blood T cell repertoires in COVID-19. V lost 0 bases and J lost 6; bases outside the gene matches: 12. Looked up from germline, CDR1 is SGHVS and CDR2 is FQNEAQ. This CDR3 contains 17 residues. Some clones are missing from TCRdb's copy, which holds only in-frame ones; the method was immunoSEQ multiplex PCR. The sample consists of nearly 35,000 clones, around 73% of them appearing once. Sequenced input: peripheral blood. The TCR originated in a woman aged 55 to 70 with acute or convalescent COVID-19. The chain employs TRBV7-8 and TRBJ2-5; the match to TRBD1 covers 8 bases. In DNA form, the CDR3 reads TGTGCCAGCAGCTTAGCGCCAGGGGGCGATCGGGTGAAGACCCAGTACTTC. Its translation: CASSLAPGGDRVKTQYF. Looking up the rest from reference TRBV7-8 and TRBJ2-5 gives the full variable domain: GAGVSQSPRYKVAKRGQDVALRCDPISGHVSLFWYQQALGQGPEFLTYFQNEAQLDKSGLPSDRFFAERPEGSVSTLKIQRTQQEDSAVYLCASSLAPGGDRVKTQYFGPGTRLLVL.